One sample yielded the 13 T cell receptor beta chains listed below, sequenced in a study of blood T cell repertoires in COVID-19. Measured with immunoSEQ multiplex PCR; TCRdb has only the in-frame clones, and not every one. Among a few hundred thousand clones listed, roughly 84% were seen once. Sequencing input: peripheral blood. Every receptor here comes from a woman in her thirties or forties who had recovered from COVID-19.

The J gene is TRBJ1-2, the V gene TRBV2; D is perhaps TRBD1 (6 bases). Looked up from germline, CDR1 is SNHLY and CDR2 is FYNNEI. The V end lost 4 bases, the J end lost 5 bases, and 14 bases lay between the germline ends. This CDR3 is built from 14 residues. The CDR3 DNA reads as TGTGCCAGCAGTGTACAGGGTGGAGATTATGGCTACACCTTC. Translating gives CASSVQGGDYGYTF.

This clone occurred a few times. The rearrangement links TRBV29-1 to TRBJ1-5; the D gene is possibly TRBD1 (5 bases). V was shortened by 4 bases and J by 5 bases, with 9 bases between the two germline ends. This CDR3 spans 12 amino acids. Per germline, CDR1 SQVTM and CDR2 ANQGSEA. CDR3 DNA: TGCAGCGTTGGCGCCAGGGATCAGCCCCAGCATTTT. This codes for CSVGARDQPQHF.

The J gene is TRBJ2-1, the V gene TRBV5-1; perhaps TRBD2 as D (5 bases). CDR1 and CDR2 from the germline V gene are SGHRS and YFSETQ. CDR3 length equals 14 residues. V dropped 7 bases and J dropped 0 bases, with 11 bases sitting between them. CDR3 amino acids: CASGSWSSYNEQFF. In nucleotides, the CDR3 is TGCGCCAGCGGGAGCTGGAGCTCCTACAATGAGCAGTTCTTC.

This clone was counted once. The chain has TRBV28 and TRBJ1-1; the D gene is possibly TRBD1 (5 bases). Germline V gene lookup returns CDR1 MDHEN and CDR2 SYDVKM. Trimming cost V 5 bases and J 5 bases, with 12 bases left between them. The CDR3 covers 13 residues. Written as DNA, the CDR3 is TGTGCCAGCAGTCTCTCGGGGGTGACTGAAGCTTTCTTT. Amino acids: CASSLSGVTEAFF.

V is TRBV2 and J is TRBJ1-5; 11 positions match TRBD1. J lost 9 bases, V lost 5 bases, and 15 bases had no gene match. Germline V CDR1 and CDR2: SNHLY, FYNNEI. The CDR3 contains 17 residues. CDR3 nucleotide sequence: TGTGCCAGCAGTCCCATGGCGGGACAGGGGGTGGGGGCGCCCCAGCATTTT. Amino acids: CASSPMAGQGVGAPQHF.

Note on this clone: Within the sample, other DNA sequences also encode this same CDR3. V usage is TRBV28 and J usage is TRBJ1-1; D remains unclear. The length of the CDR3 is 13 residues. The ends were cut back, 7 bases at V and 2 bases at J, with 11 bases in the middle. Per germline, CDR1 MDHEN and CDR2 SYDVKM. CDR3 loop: CASIPGVNTEAFF. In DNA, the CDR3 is TGTGCCAGCATCCCCGGGGTTAACACTGAAGCTTTCTTT.

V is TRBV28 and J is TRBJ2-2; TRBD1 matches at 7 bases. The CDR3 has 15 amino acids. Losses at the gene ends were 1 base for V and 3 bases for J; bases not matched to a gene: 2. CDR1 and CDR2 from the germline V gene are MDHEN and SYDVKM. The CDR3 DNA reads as TGTGCCAGCAGTTTATCTGGGACAGACACCGGGGAGCTGTTTTTT. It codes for CASSLSGTDTGELFF.

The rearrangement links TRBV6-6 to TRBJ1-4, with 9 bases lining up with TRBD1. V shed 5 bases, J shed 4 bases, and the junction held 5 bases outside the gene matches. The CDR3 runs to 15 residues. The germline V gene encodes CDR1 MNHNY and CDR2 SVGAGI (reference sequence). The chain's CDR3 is CASSAGQGNNEKLFF. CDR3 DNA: TGTGCCAGCAGTGCCGGACAGGGGAATAATGAAAAACTGTTTTTT.

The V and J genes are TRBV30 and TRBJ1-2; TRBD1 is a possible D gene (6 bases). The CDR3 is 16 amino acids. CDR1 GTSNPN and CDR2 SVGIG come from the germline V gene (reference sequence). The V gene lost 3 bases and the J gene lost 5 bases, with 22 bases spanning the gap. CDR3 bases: TGTGCCTGGAGAGGCCCAACAGGGTCATTACGTTATGGCTACACCTTC. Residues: CAWRGPTGSLRYGYTF.

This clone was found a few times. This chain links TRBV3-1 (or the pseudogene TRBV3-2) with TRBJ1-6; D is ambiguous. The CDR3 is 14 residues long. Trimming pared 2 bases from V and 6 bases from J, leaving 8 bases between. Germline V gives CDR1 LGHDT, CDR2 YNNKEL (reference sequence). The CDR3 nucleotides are TGTGCCAGCAGCCAAAGGGAGGCTAATTCACCCCTCCACTTT. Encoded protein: CASSQREANSPLHF.

CDR3 DNA: TGCAGTGCCAAAGGGACAGGCCGTACTTATTTT. Translation gives CSAKGTGRTYF. The V and J genes are TRBV20-1 and TRBJ2-3, with 8 bases fitting TRBD1. The J segment lost 15 bases and the V segment lost 6 bases, leaving 11 bases of the junction unmatched. The CDR3 contains 11 residues. CDR1 is DFQATT and CDR2 is SNEGSKA in the germline V gene (reference sequence).

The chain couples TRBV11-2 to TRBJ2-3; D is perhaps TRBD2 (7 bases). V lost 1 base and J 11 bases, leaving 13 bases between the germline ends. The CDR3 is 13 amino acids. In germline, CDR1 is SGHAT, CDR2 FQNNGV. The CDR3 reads CASSLVGGGEQYF. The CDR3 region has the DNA TGTGCCAGCAGCTTAGTAGGGGGAGGGGAGCAGTATTTT.

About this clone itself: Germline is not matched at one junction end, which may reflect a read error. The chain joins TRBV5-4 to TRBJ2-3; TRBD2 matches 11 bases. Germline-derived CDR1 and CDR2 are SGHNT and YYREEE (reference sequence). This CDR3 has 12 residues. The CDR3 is CASSTGLAGGSF. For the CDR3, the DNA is TGTGCCAGCAGCACCGGACTAGCGGGTGGATCCTTT.